Sequencing of this T cell receptor (beta chain) was carried out in a study of blood T cell repertoires in COVID-19. The CDR3 spans 16 residues. V was shortened by 0 bases and J by 0 bases, with 10 bases between the two germline ends. In germline, CDR1 is SGHRS, CDR2 YFSETQ. As originally analysed: Nucleated cell counts were estimated from reference gene primer amplification. Repertoires were generated with immunoSEQ multiplex PCR, while TCRdb's copy carries only in-frame clones and drops some. V and J calls and clone size come straight from that table; D and trimming were deduced from the DNA. The table has some 320,000 clones, roughly 90% seen once. The study recruited exposed participants who had met a COVID-19 case within 2 weeks before entry.

The sequencing sample was made of PBMCs or T cells enriched from blood (not recorded which). This TCR was sampled from a woman aged 50 to 65 who had been exposed to COVID-19. The chain couples TRBV5-1 to TRBJ1-3, with unresolved D. The CDR3 nucleotides read TGCGCCAGCAGCTTGGAAACCGGGAGCTCTGGAAACACCATATATTTT. Amino acids: CASSLETGSSGNTIYF.